This T cell receptor beta chain was identified during a study of regulatory T cells in long-lasting Graves disease (dated by TCRdb to 2020 to 2022). Describing the broader study: Antithyroid drugs had been taken for less than 3 months by newly diagnosed Graves' disease patients. The study was registered as a clinical trial and conducted in China. Patients with persistent Graves' disease were compared with patients with newly diagnosed Graves' disease using TCR sequencing and RNA sequencing of peripheral blood. A total of some 35 samples underwent TCR sequencing: around 13 from persistent and some 20 from newly diagnosed Graves' disease patients.

Library construction relied on multiplex PCR. Sequencing instrument: Illumina HiSeq 4000. To build TCR beta libraries, CDR3 regions were amplified by Arm-PCR using iRepertoire HTBI primers. PCR products were gel purified before sequencing. The study's processing was this. Across samples, roughly 60 TRBV and around 15 TRBJ segments were identified and used for gene usage analysis of CDR3 amino acid clonotypes. COPE and FqMerger were used to merge filtered high-quality paired reads into contigs. Contigs were aligned with BLAST to IMGT TRBV, TRBD and TRBJ reference genes, and CDR3 was defined per IMGT. Any clonotype with a frequency above 0.1% was counted as a highly expanded clone. Shannon entropy was used to measure repertoire diversity, and the Gini coefficient was used to measure V-J evenness. Clonotypes shared by more than one individual were considered public. TCRdb itself trimmed the public reads at Q25 with fastp, ran MiXCR and retained productive beta chains. Every distinct CDR3 protein forms one entry, paired with its most common genes and DNA. The V and J calls come from TCRdb's annotation, not from the publication. The sample records 350,000 to 450,000 distinct CDR3 sequences, approximately 16% of which are singletons. The ten largest clones add up to about 8% of the sample.

Study-wide findings and limitations: Persistent patients shared more public clonotypes among themselves (fewer than 3,000) than newly diagnosed patients did (roughly 920). Persistent disease showed preferential use of TRBV28, TRBJ1-2 and TRBJ2-5, whereas newly diagnosed disease favored TRBV20-1 and TRBJ2-1. Because the primary lesion, thyroid tissue, could not be accessed, the study looked at peripheral blood alone. Lower TCR Shannon entropy and fewer highly expanded clones were observed in persistent Graves' disease patients than in newly diagnosed patients, which suggested clonal expansion. Sequencing and analysis were restricted to the TCR beta chain. The authors noted that the small sample size was a limitation that may lower accuracy.

This clonotype has at least ten counts. The specificity of this receptor is unknown. Base qualities are missing; no much larger clone stands one base away. The germline V gene sets CDR1 to SGHTA and CDR2 to FQGNSA. The CDR3 holds 15 amino acids from the cysteine to the phenylalanine. Left in the record is the CDR3 DNA by itself, 45 bases read in frame from the first base. The junction carries 10 bases between V and J, which are trimmed by 1 base and 1 base respectively. The intended sense of this specimen's time point label: newly diagnosed GD, antithyroid drugs for less than 3 months. RNA was extracted from PBMCs in TRIzol for both TCR sequencing and RNA sequencing. The diagnosis of Graves' disease was made according to American Thyroid Association guidelines. The patients came from an endocrinology department in Xi'an, China. From each patient, approximately 10 milliliters of peripheral blood was collected into an EDTA anticoagulant tube. Ficoll Paque Plus density gradient separation was used to isolate PBMCs, and no further T cell sorting was performed. An Agilent 2100 Bioanalyzer and agarose gel were used to assess RNA quality, and a NanoDrop 2000 was used to measure RNA concentration.

This sample was also put to use in a study of T cells in Graves' hyperthyroidism and ophthalmopathy. That second report states: Graves' hyperthyroidism was defined as stable when no progression to ophthalmopathy occurred over 18 months of follow-up. Hyperthyroidism patients were aged 18 to 65 years and newly diagnosed, with disease duration of less than 2 months. Patients with uncontrolled infections, other autoimmune diseases, pregnancy or lactation were excluded. Clinical symptoms, serum thyroxine and TRAb, thyroid ultrasound, and orbital computed tomography formed the basis for the diagnoses. A first-round RT-PCR of the TCR CDR3 used the HTBI primer set with the Qiagen OneStep RT-PCR kit. Most expanded thyroid clonotypes (frequency above 0.001) were also detected in blood, suggesting blood repertoires may reflect thyroid immune responses. In cross-validation, a model built on a 13 V-J signature told ophthalmopathy apart from stable hyperthyroidism with approximately 90% sensitivity and about 81% specificity, and in testing the same model reached 80%/75%. In validation, the model predicted progression to ophthalmopathy a median of 6.5 months before onset, with 70% to 71% sensitivity and nearly 75% specificity. To identify distinguishing TCR V-J signatures, a discovery cohort of 100 patients was used, comprising 40 to 45 with Graves' ophthalmopathy and approximately 58 with stable Graves' hyperthyroidism. An independent validation cohort of fewer than 20 hyperthyroidism patients and 17 patients who later progressed to ophthalmopathy tested prospective prediction of ophthalmopathy. The 75 to 100 discovery patients were randomly divided into training and test sets at a 7:3 ratio. The study also compared thyroid tissue and blood T-cell repertoires from roughly six Graves' hyperthyroidism patients. Once sampling was done, hyperthyroidism patients were given methimazole at a starting dose of 30 mg daily, whereas ophthalmopathy patients were given high-dose intravenous methylprednisolone. The libraries were constructed in a second round of multiplex PCR and then size-selected and purified. Sequencing of the libraries was done on an Illumina HiSeq2000 using paired-end 100 bp reads. Raw data were processed with SOAPnuke, discarding reads with adapters, uncalled bases, mean Phred below 15, or no exact constant-primer or identifier match. COPE v1.2.5 was used to merge high-quality paired reads, and clonotypes were defined as unique nucleotide sequences. MiTCR v1.1 was used to align clonotypes to the IMGT TRBV, TRBD and TRBJ reference segments. The analysis was restricted to V-J combinations with a frequency above 0.0001, which together covered over 99% of the repertoires. The TCS score was defined as the ratio of F50 (clonal expansion) to E x V (chaos), calculated using BLOSUM62-based TCRdist between CDR3 peptides within each V-J. Welch's t-statistics and random forest reduced 450 to 600 V-J features to 13, which were used in a naive Bayes classifier (R e1071). Sample size was not statistically predetermined, and investigators were not blinded to group allocation. TCR Vbeta CDR3 sequencing of some 140 peripheral blood samples (under 45 ophthalmopathy, 75 hyperthyroidism and approximately 17 progressor patients) is reported in the paper.

Here the chain combines TRBV7-2 and TRBJ2-5, and perhaps TRBD2 as D gene, on 5 matching bases. Specimen: peripheral blood mononuclear cells (PBMCs), collected at new diagnosis, from a patient treated with antithyroid drugs. The source of this sequence is a woman aged 40 to 49 with Graves disease. Donor details come from another sample of the same person, matched by shared clones. The nucleotide sequence reads as follows: TGTGCCAGCAGCTTAGGGAGCGGCCCCCAAGAGACCCAGTACTTC. Its translation reads: CASSLGSGPQETQYF.